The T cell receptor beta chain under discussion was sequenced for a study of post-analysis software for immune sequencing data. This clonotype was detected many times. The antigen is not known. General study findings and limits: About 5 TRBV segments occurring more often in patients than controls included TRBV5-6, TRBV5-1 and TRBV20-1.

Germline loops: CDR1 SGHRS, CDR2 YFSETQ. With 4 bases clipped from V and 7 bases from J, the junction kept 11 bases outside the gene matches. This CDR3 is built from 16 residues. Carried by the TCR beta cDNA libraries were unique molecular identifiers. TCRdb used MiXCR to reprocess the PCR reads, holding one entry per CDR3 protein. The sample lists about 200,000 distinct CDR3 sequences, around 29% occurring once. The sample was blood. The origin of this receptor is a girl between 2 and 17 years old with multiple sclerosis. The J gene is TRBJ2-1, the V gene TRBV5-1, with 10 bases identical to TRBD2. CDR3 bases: TGCGCCAGCAGCCTAGCAACTAGCGGGGCCGTAAATGAGCAGTTCTTC. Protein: CASSLATSGAVNEQFF. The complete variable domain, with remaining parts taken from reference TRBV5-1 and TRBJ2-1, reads KAGVTQTPRYLIKTRGQQVTLSCSPISGHRSVSWYQQTPGQGLQFLFEYFSETQRNKGNFPGRFSGRQFSNSRSEMNVSTLELGDSALYLCASSLATSGAVNEQFFGPGTRLTVL.